The clone carrying this T cell receptor beta chain was picked up one time. As yet, its antigen is unknown. This sample is part of a study of radiotherapy plus CTLA-4 blockade in lung cancer. Study information: Objective responses were seen in 18% of patients, disease control in around 31%. Findings and limits, study-wide: Dynamics of early blood T cell clones, together with interferon-beta, were reportedly the best predictors of response. After radiotherapy and ipilimumab, tumor-derived clones expanded in peripheral blood.

TCRdb's table, derived via immunoSEQ multiplex PCR, lists solely in-frame clones and lacks some. The sample includes 75,000 to 100,000 clones, 85% to 90% of them seen just once. Germline CDR1 reads SGHNT; CDR2 reads YENEEA. Unmatched junction bases numbered 7, after V lost 6 bases and J lost 8 bases. The CDR3 spans 13 residues. The source material was peripheral blood, sampled from a patient treated with radiotherapy plus ipilimumab. The sequence was obtained from a human donor with non-small cell lung cancer that progressed on radiotherapy plus ipilimumab. This sequence joins TRBV11-3 and TRBJ2-1; 7 bases line up with TRBD2. Here the CDR3 DNA reads TGTGCCAGCAGTACGAGACTAGCCGATGAGCAGTTCTTC. Translated, it gives CASSTRLADEQFF.